One and the same sample provided the 24 T cell receptor beta chains below, sequenced in a study of T-cell memory formation after mild COVID-19. Each CDR3 protein gets one entry after TCRdb re-called the 5' RACE reads with MiXCR. The sample consists of around 160,000 distinct CDR3 sequences, 9.5% to 13% of them appearing once. Sequenced: PBMCs or a T cell subset sorted from them (not recorded which). The receptor source for this set is a man between 18 and 29 years old who had mild COVID-19 (a few samples of this study predate the infection). Cell type and time point are not known.

This clonotype showed up many times. The chain has TRBV7-9 and TRBJ2-5; 9 positions agree with TRBD2. V lost 5 bases and J lost 4; bases outside the gene matches: 8. Looked up from germline, CDR1 is SEHNR and CDR2 is FQNEAQ (reference sequence). This CDR3 has 15 residues. The CDR3 region is CASSAGLRGGETQYF. CDR3 nucleotides: TGTGCCAGCAGCGCGGGGCTGCGGGGGGGAGAGACCCAGTACTTC.

The CDR3 coding sequence is TGTGCCAGCAGCCCCGCCCCTGGCTATACGCAGTATTTT. It codes for CASSPAPGYTQYF. V gene TRBV7-9 combines with J gene TRBJ2-3; no clear D. Germline values: CDR1 SEHNR, CDR2 FQNEAQ (reference sequence). The V end lost 5 bases, the J end lost 7 bases, and 13 bases lay between the germline ends. The CDR3 covers 13 residues. Full variable domain (rest looked up from reference TRBV7-9 and TRBJ2-3): DTGVSQNPRHKITKRGQNVTFRCDPISEHNRLYWYRQTLGQGPEFLTYFQNEAQLEKSRLLSDRFSAERPKGSFSTLEIQRTEQGDSAMYLCASSPAPGYTQYFGPGTRLTVL.

This chain joins TRBV6-5 and TRBJ2-7, with 8 bases identical to TRBD1. Unmatched junction bases numbered 5, after V lost 2 bases and J lost 2 bases. The CDR3 spans 15 residues. Germline V gives CDR1 MNHEY, CDR2 SVGAGI. CDR3 nucleotide sequence: TGTGCCAGCAGTTACATGGGACAGGTAGCCTACGAGCAGTACTTC. Its translation is CASSYMGQVAYEQYF.

This clonotype has just a few counts. The rearrangement joins TRBV6-4 to TRBJ1-1; TRBD1 aligns across 7 bases. Germline V lookup: CDR1 MRHNA, CDR2 SNTAGT. The CDR3 contains 16 residues. The trim removed 0 bases at V and 3 bases at J, leaving 7 bases unmatched. CDR3 nucleotides: TGTGCCAGCAGTGACTCGACAGGGACGGCGTACACTGAAGCTTTCTTT. Amino acid sequence: CASSDSTGTAYTEAFF.

The chain couples TRBV12-3 or TRBV12-4 to TRBJ1-2, with D uncertain. With 3 bases removed from V and 0 bases from J, the gap between germline ends came to 11 bases. This CDR3 region has 15 residues. The CDR3 nucleotides read TGTGCCAGCAGTTTTTCGCAGGTTGCTAACTATGGCTACACCTTC. Amino acid sequence: CASSFSQVANYGYTF.

This clonotype has only a few counts. This chain uses TRBV4-2 with TRBJ2-2; the match to TRBD2 covers 9 bases. Looked up from germline, CDR1 is LGHNA and CDR2 is YNFKEQ. V dropped 3 bases and J dropped 7; count of bases not matched to a gene: 9. The CDR3 covers 16 residues. The CDR3 nucleotides are TGTGCCAGCAGCCAGGGAAGCGGGGGGTTTTTCGGGGAGCTGTTTTTT. Translated, it gives CASSQGSGGFFGELFF.

This clonotype was observed a few times. CDR3 region: CASSLTGWTEAFF. The CDR3 DNA is TGTGCCAGCAGTCTCACTGGTTGGACTGAAGCTTTCTTT. V usage is TRBV6-2 or TRBV6-3 and J usage is TRBJ1-1; D gene ambiguous. CDR1 and CDR2 (germline): MNHEY, SVGEGT. The V gene lost 5 bases and the J gene lost 5 bases, with 12 bases spanning the gap. The length of the CDR3 is 13 residues.

V gene TRBV5-1 combines with J gene TRBJ2-1; 10 bases map to TRBD2. The germline gives CDR1 SGHRS, CDR2 YFSETQ. This CDR3 spans 16 amino acids. The trim removed 7 bases at V and 8 bases at J, leaving 15 bases unmatched. The CDR3 sequence: CASGARAGGPADEQFF. The DNA of the CDR3 is TGCGCCAGCGGGGCCCGAGCGGGGGGGCCAGCGGATGAGCAGTTCTTC.

This clonotype was observed a handful of times. The chain carries TRBV20-1 and TRBJ1-5; TRBD1 matches 9 bases. CDR1 and CDR2 (germline): DFQATT, SNEGSKA (reference sequence). The ends lost 5 bases at V and 7 bases at J; junction bases unmatched: 9. The CDR3 is made up of 14 amino acids. The CDR3 coding sequence is TGCAGTGCTGCGGGGGACAGGGATGGCCAGCCCCAGCATTTT. It specifies CSAAGDRDGQPQHF.

This clonotype was recorded many times. This sequence joins TRBV4-2 and TRBJ1-2, with D uncertain. The CDR3 extends over 13 amino acids. Germline-derived CDR1 and CDR2 are LGHNA and YNFKEQ. Between the trimmed V and J ends, which lost 1 base and 6 bases, there was a span of 9 bases. The CDR3 DNA reads as TGTGCCAGCAGCCAAGTGGGAGGGAATGGCTACACCTTC. Residues: CASSQVGGNGYTF.

The chain combines TRBV14 with TRBJ2-1, with D perhaps TRBD1 or TRBD2 (5 bases each). Per germline, CDR1 SGHDN and CDR2 FVKESK. The CDR3 is made up of 13 amino acids. Trimming cost V 3 bases and J 7 bases, with 10 bases left between them. The chain's CDR3 is CASSQYWGNEQFF. CDR3 coding DNA: TGTGCCAGCAGCCAGTACTGGGGGAATGAGCAGTTCTTC.

This clonotype was counted many times. This chain joins TRBV5-1 and TRBJ2-5; 10 bases match TRBD1. Germline-derived CDR1 and CDR2 are SGHRS and YFSETQ. The CDR3 has 14 residues. The V segment lost 5 bases and the J segment 4 bases; nucleotides outside the gene matches: 5. The CDR3 region is CASSLTGGGETQYF. CDR3 coding DNA: TGCGCCAGCAGTCTGACAGGGGGCGGAGAGACCCAGTACTTC.

This chain connects TRBV7-8 to TRBJ2-4, with 8 positions matching TRBD2. Germline CDR1 SGHVS, CDR2 FQNEAQ. The J segment lost 13 bases and the V segment lost 5 bases, leaving 10 bases of the junction unmatched. The CDR3 has 13 amino acids. The CDR3 is CASSLGGARFQYF. The CDR3, as DNA: TGTGCCAGCAGCCTCGGGGGGGCCCGGTTCCAGTACTTC. The variable domain in full, completed from reference TRBV7-8 and TRBJ2-4, reads GAGVSQSPRYKVAKRGQDVALRCDPISGHVSLFWYQQALGQGPEFLTYFQNEAQLDKSGLPSDRFFAERPEGSVSTLKIQRTQQEDSAVYLCASSLGGARFQYFGAGTRLSVL.

The rearrangement joins TRBV27 to TRBJ1-1, with 7 bases aligning to TRBD1. This CDR3 is 18 amino acids long. Germline assignment: CDR1 MNHEY and CDR2 SMNVEV (reference sequence). V shed 4 bases and J 0 bases; nucleotides not matched to a gene: 14. The CDR3 region has the DNA TGTGCCAGCAGTTCGAGCTACAGGGGCATCCCCTTGAACACTGAAGCTTTCTTT. This codes for CASSSSYRGIPLNTEAFF.

This sequence joins TRBV11-2 and TRBJ1-2; 10 bases line up with TRBD1. The germline gives CDR1 SGHAT, CDR2 FQNNGV. The CDR3 covers 17 residues. Trimming removed 5 bases from V and 4 bases from J; junction bases left unmatched: 13. The CDR3 reads CASSPISDRGRRYGYTF. Written as DNA, the CDR3 is TGTGCCAGCAGCCCCATATCAGACAGGGGGCGTCGCTATGGCTACACCTTC.

This clonotype was counted a few times. This chain links TRBV5-4 with TRBJ1-2; maybe TRBD1 (5 bases). Germline V gene data show CDR1 as SGHNT and CDR2 as YYREEE (reference sequence). The CDR3 has 14 residues. Trimming left V 5 bases short and J 8 bases short, with 19 bases between. DNA of the CDR3: TGTGCCAGCAGATTCGACCTCGGGACGGGAGGCTACACCTTC. Its translation: CASRFDLGTGGYTF.

The table lists this clonotype with many counts. V is TRBV6-5 and J is TRBJ2-7; 9 bases match TRBD1. The CDR3 loop spans 16 amino acids. Germline V lookup: CDR1 MNHEY, CDR2 SVGAGI. Trimming took 7 bases from V and 7 from J; bases not matched to a gene: 17. The CDR3 here is CASIRRPGQGAGEQYF. CDR3 nucleotide sequence: TGTGCCAGCATAAGGCGCCCGGGACAGGGAGCGGGAGAGCAGTACTTC.

The chain is built from TRBV5-1 and TRBJ2-1, with D perhaps given as TRBD1 or TRBD2 (5 bases each). The V end was cut by 0 bases, the J end by 4 bases, with 11 bases between. CDR3 length: 15 residues. Germline CDR1 SGHRS, CDR2 YFSETQ. As DNA, the CDR3 is TGCGCCAGCAGCTTGGTGGGGGAAGATTACAATGAGCAGTTCTTC. Its protein is CASSLVGEDYNEQFF.

V is TRBV20-1 and J is TRBJ2-3; D is ambiguous. The CDR3 is 12 amino acids. CDR1 DFQATT and CDR2 SNEGSKA come from the germline V gene (reference sequence). Trimming stripped 7 bases from V and 4 bases from J, with 12 bases between. As DNA, the CDR3 is TGCAGTGGAAGCTATGGTGCAGATACGCAGTATTTT. Amino acids: CSGSYGADTQYF.

This clonotype was recorded a few times. The chain recombines TRBV20-1 with TRBJ2-6, with D hard to call. V lost 4 bases to trimming and J lost 1 base, with 2 bases between them. The length of the CDR3 is 12 residues. Germline V gives CDR1 DFQATT, CDR2 SNEGSKA (reference sequence). In DNA, the CDR3 is TGCAGTGCTATATCTGGGGCCAACGTCCTGACTTTC. Its protein is CSAISGANVLTF.

In this sample, this clonotype turned up many times. This may come from a read error, since a much larger clone is one base off. The genes are TRBV7-2 and TRBJ2-1; no definite D call. The length of the CDR3 is 13 residues. CDR1 is SGHTA, CDR2 FQGNSA, per germline. V gave up 4 bases and J gave up 0 bases, with 4 bases separating them. The CDR3 DNA reads TGTGCCAGCAGCTCCAGCTCCTACAATGAGCAGTTCTTC. Translation gives CASSSSSYNEQFF. The whole variable domain, remainder taken from reference TRBV7-2 and TRBJ2-1, is GAGVSQSPSNKVTEKGKDVELRCDPISGHTALYWYRQSLGQGLEFLIYFQGNSAPDKSGLPSDRFSAERTGGSVSTLTIQRTQQEDSAVYLCASSSSSYNEQFFGPGTRLTVL.

V gene TRBV5-1 combines with J gene TRBJ2-2; 13 nucleotides align to TRBD2. V lost 2 bases, J lost 4 bases, and 14 bases stayed unmatched. This CDR3 region has 20 residues. The germline gives CDR1 SGHRS, CDR2 YFSETQ. The CDR3 sequence is CASSFDGARLAGGPTGELFF. In DNA form, the CDR3 reads TGCGCCAGCAGCTTCGATGGGGCCCGACTAGCGGGGGGACCCACCGGGGAGCTGTTTTTT.

The rearrangement uses TRBV7-2 and TRBJ2-3; D gene ambiguous. Trimming left V 0 bases short and J 1 base short, with 14 bases between. The length of the CDR3 is 17 residues. The V gene's germline CDR1 is SGHTA and CDR2 FQGNSA. Written as DNA, the CDR3 is TGTGCCAGCAGCTTAGCCACAGCATGGCCGGGCACAGATACGCAGTATTTT. Its protein product is CASSLATAWPGTDTQYF. Full variable domain (rest looked up from reference TRBV7-2 and TRBJ2-3): GAGVSQSPSNKVTEKGKDVELRCDPISGHTALYWYRQSLGQGLEFLIYFQGNSAPDKSGLPSDRFSAERTGGSVSTLTIQRTQQEDSAVYLCASSLATAWPGTDTQYFGPGTRLTVL.

The chain uses TRBV12-3 or TRBV12-4 and TRBJ2-3; D might be TRBD1 (6 bases). Trimming took off 6 bases at V and 8 bases at J, with 15 bases between the two ends. CDR3 length equals 13 residues. CDR3 in amino acids: CASRAQGGGTQYF. CDR3 DNA sequence: TGTGCCAGCAGAGCCCAAGGGGGTGGTACGCAGTATTTT.